This is a list of T cell receptor beta chains from one sample in a study of blood T cell repertoires in COVID-19. Assay: immunoSEQ multiplex PCR; the TCRdb copy retains only in-frame clones and omits some. The repertoire holds about 150,000 clones, with roughly 80% as singletons. Material: peripheral blood. The receptors shown here come from an elderly woman with acute or convalescent COVID-19. Both conserved end residues are trimmed from each CDR3.

TRBJ1-5,13,TRBV12-5,ASGLADYSNQPQH
TRBJ2-3,12,TRBV29-1,SVYDGLQADTQY
TRBJ1-2,16,TRBV19,ASRFRQGSAQANYGYT
TRBJ1-1,10,TRBV2,ASTTAYTEAF
TRBJ1-2,13,TRBV5-1,ASTLTVGSPYGYT
TRBJ1-2,13,TRBV5-5,ASSFQWPSGNGYT
TRBJ2-5,12,TRBV5-6,ASSPRGVQETQY
TRBJ1-5,12,TRBV18,ASSIGAVSQPQH
TRBJ2-1,13,TRBV5-4,ASSLGLAGGGEQF
TRBJ1-1,12,TRBV4-1,ASSQAGGNTEAF
TRBJ1-2,14,TRBV25-1,ASSESGRYRSYGYT
TRBJ1-2,12,TRBV6-5,ASSYYRGDYGYT
TRBJ2-7,14,TRBV5-1,ASRPLGGGSPYEQY
TRBJ2-7,13,TRBV6-4,ASSVVAGDSSEQY
TRBJ1-4,13,TRBV5-4,ASSSPQGAQEKLF
TRBJ2-1,14,TRBV18,ASSPLAGGPTGEQF
TRBJ1-3,13,TRBV7-8,ASSRGTGWGNTIY
TRBJ1-4,12,TRBV5-5,ASSGGQGSEKLF
TRBJ1-1,11,TRBV5-8,ASSLGDREGAF
TRBJ1-2,13,TRBV2,ASKLDRGRDYGYT
TRBJ1-2,13,TRBV19,ASRLGQGAYYGYT
TRBJ1-4,15,TRBV18,ASSPRPGGTTNEKLF
TRBJ1-1,14,TRBV7-2,ASSFVQGRMNTEAF
TRBJ2-7,12,TRBV5-4,ASSSRTDFYEQY